This T cell receptor beta chain was documented in a study of blood T cell repertoires in COVID-19. Study details: Whether acute or convalescent, the COVID-19 samples came from the United States, Italy and Spain. T cells, B-cell-depleted T cells, or PBMCs supplied cDNA or gDNA.

Trimming removed 4 bases at V and 6 bases at J, with 9 bases between. The CDR3 is 12 amino acids. Germline lookup yields CDR1 MDHEN and CDR2 SYDVKM. Methods used by the authors: Reference gene primers were amplified, and this amplification served to estimate nucleated cell counts. TCRdb keeps only in-frame clones here, not all; method: immunoSEQ multiplex PCR. V, J and clone size were drawn from that table, and D and trimming were deduced from the DNA. This sample carries 100,000 to 150,000 clones, 65% to 90% of them seen once, and the ten largest clones take 6.6%. V gene TRBV28 combines with J gene TRBJ1-2; D is uncertain. Sample: peripheral blood. The receptor was derived from a man older than 75 with active or convalescent COVID-19. The CDR3 loop reads CASSSRHDGYTF. As DNA, the CDR3 is TGTGCCAGCAGTTCCCGACATGATGGCTACACCTTC.